Included here is one T cell receptor beta chain sequence, with context. Its antigen is as yet unknown. This specimen belongs to a study of T cells expressing NK-cell markers. General study findings and limits: The share of CD8+ T cells held by dominant NKG2C+ clonotypes was roughly 1.0-8% in six donors.

TCR beta cDNA was generated via 5'RACE template switching incorporating UMIs. TCRdb reanalyzed the 5' RACE reads and collapses them to one entry per CDR3 protein, without DNA. The sample table sets out a few hundred thousand distinct CDR3 sequences. Source material: blood T cells: a sorted CD56 or NKG2C T cell subset, CD4+ or CD8+ T cells, or bulk PBMC T cells (not recorded which). The origin of this receptor is a man aged 18-70 years in good health.

This chain's CDR3 is CASSSQRQGGQETQYF. The genes are TRBV7-2 and TRBJ2-5; there is no DNA to check the TCRdb D call of TRBD1. CDR3 length: 16 residues. Germline assignment: CDR1 SGHTA and CDR2 FQGNSA.